This T cell receptor (beta chain) derives from a study of radiation and T cells in renal cell carcinoma. Findings and caveats of the study: From baseline, blood top tumor clonotypes peaked at 2 weeks post-radiation.

A remark on this clone: Its antigen remains unidentified.

The method was immunoSEQ multiplex PCR; TCRdb's version includes in-frame clones alone and lacks a portion of them. The table has about 78,000 clones, approximately 90% seen once; the top ten hold roughly 5.4%. Time point in this sample: blood 4 weeks post-SBRT, at nephrectomy. Sample treatment: 15 Gy SBRT to primary tumor, nephrectomy 4 weeks later. Nephrectomy followed 15 Gy stereotactic body radiation by 4 weeks. Radiation-treated patients gave blood at baseline, week 2 and week 4. Clear cell pathology was present in this patient's renal cell carcinoma. CDR3 size: 14 residues. Trimming took off 0 bases at V and 5 bases at J, with 11 bases between the two ends. The germline V gene encodes CDR1 GTSNPN and CDR2 SVGIG (reference sequence).

The source was blood, collected from a patient whose treatment included radiotherapy and nephrectomy. This sequence joins TRBV30 and TRBJ2-1; D uncertain. The clonotype originates from a woman in her seventies with renal cell carcinoma. The CDR3 region has the DNA TGTGCCTGGAGTGTAGGTGGAACGGACAATGAGCAGTTCTTC. Its translation is CAWSVGGTDNEQFF.